This T cell receptor beta chain was observed in a study of blood T cell repertoires in COVID-19. Using immunoSEQ multiplex PCR, the repertoire was profiled, and TCRdb retains in-frame clones only, with some absent. The data show about 150,000 clones, about four fifths seen once. V lost 1 base, J lost 8 bases, and 14 bases lay in between. Germline CDR1 and CDR2: SEHNR and FQNEAQ (reference sequence). This CDR3 has 15 residues. The receptor's source is an elderly woman with acute or convalescent COVID-19. The sample was peripheral blood. The V and J genes are TRBV7-9 and TRBJ1-4, with a possible D match to TRBD1 (5 bases). Here the CDR3 DNA reads TGTGCCAGCAGCTTAGGGGGCCGAAGACCCGAAAAACTGTTTTTT. Its protein is CASSLGGRRPEKLFF.